Sequencing of this T cell receptor (beta chain) was carried out in a study of PD-1 blockade in classical Hodgkin lymphoma. Background on the study: Patients received nivolumab 3 mg/kg intravenously every 2 weeks. Study-wide results and limits: The diversity seen at baseline in complete responders resembled that of newly diagnosed patients.

The assay was immunoSEQ multiplex PCR, and TCRdb's table has in-frame clones only and misses some. The sample has about 98,000 clones, roughly 92% seen once. J was trimmed by 1 base and V by 0 bases; bases with no gene match: 2. The CDR3 is 16 amino acids. CDR1 SGHDN and CDR2 FVKESK come from the germline V gene. To note about this clone: Its specificity is unknown.

With no exception, relapse followed autologous stem cell transplantation in all patients, and brentuximab vedotin exposure varied. This chain joins TRBV14 and TRBJ2-2, with 7 bases fitting TRBD2. Sequencing used peripheral blood mononuclear cells (PBMCs), obtained at baseline. This sequence originates from a human donor with classical Hodgkin lymphoma. CDR3 coding DNA: TGTGCCAGCAGCCAAGAGGTAGCGGGGAACACCGGGGAGCTGTTTTTT. It codes for CASSQEVAGNTGELFF.